This T cell receptor beta chain was captured in a study of blood T cell repertoires in COVID-19. Study as a whole: Acute and convalescent COVID-19 samples came from the United States, Italy and Spain.

The data were produced by immunoSEQ multiplex PCR, yet TCRdb's version contains in-frame clones alone and is incomplete. The table records some 390,000 clones, roughly 91% of them present only once. Germline assignment: CDR1 MNHEY and CDR2 SVGAGI. The V gene end was trimmed by 9 bases and the J gene end by 1 base; junction bases not matched to a gene: 3. The CDR3 spans 13 residues. This sequence was found in a woman aged 25-40 years who had recovered from COVID-19. The sequenced sample consisted of PBMCs or T cells enriched from blood (not recorded which). The chain employs TRBV6-5 and TRBJ1-1, with 9 positions matching TRBD1. The DNA for the CDR3 is TGTGCCAGTTGGGGACAGGGGAACACTGAAGCTTTCTTT. This codes for CASWGQGNTEAFF.